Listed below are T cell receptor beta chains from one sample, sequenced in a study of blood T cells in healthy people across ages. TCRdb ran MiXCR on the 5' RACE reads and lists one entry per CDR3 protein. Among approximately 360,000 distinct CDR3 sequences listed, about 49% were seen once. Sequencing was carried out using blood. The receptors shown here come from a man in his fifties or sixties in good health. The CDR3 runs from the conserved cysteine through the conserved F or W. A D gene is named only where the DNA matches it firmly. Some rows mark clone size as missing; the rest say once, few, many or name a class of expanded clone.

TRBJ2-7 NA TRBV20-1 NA TGCAGTGCTAGAGCCCGACGACCGCACTACGAGCAGTACTTC CSARARRPHYEQYF
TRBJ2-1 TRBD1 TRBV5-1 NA TGCGCCAGCAGCTCAAACAGGGGATATGAGCAGTTCTTC CASSSNRGYEQFF
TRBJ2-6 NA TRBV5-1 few TGCGCCAGCAGCCCCGAGGTGCGCTTTGGGGCCAACGTCCTGACTTTC CASSPEVRFGANVLTF
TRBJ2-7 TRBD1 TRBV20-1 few TGCAGTGCTACATACAGGGGAGTCTACGAGCAGTACTTC CSATYRGVYEQYF
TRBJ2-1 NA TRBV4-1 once TGCGCCAGCAGCCAAGCTTTTGGCGGGGATTACAATGAGCAGTTCTTC CASSQAFGGDYNEQFF
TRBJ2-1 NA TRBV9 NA TGTGCCAGCAGCGGCCGTGGAGGGGTTTACAATGAGCAGTTCTTC CASSGRGGVYNEQFF
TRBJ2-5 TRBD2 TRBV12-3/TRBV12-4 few TGTGCCAGCAGTTCCCAGCGGGGGGTCCCGCAAGAGACCCAGTACTTC CASSSQRGVPQETQYF
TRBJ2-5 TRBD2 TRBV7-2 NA TGTGCCAGCAGCTCAGCCCCTACTAGCGAGGGATGGCAAGAGACCCAGTACTTC CASSSAPTSEGWQETQYF
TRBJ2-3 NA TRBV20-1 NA TGCAGTGCTAGAGAGGTCAGACAGCCCACAGATACGCAGTATTTT CSAREVRQPTDTQYF
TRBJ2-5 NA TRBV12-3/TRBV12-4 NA TGTGCCAGCAGACCATACCAAGAGACCCAGTACTTC CASRPYQETQYF
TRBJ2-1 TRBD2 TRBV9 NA TGTGCCCGCAGCCCCCGTGGAGCGGGAAGGGGCAATGAGCAGTTCTTC CARSPRGAGRGNEQFF
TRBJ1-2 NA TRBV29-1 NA TGCAGCGTCGATGGGGGGGGCAACTATGGCTACACCTTC CSVDGGGNYGYTF
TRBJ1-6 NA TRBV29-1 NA TGCAGCGTTGGCGCAGGGTCAAATTCACCCCTCCACTTT CSVGAGSNSPLHF
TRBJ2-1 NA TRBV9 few TGTGCCAGCAGCGCAGACCAATGGGGTGAGCAGTTCTTC CASSADQWGEQFF
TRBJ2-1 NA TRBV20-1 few TGCAGTGCTAGAGATCTCCAGGGGGGGGCTGGCAATGAGCAGTTCTTC CSARDLQGGAGNEQFF
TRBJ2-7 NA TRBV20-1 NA TGCAGTGCTCAGTCCTCTGCTAGTGGTAAACTAGACGAGCAGTACTTC CSAQSSASGKLDEQYF
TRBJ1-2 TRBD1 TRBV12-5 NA TGTGCTAGTGGTTTGGGCACAGGGGGTGGTGGCTACACCTTC CASGLGTGGGGYTF
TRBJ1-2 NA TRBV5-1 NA TGCGCCAGCAGCTTGGCCCCCGGGACGGAACAATATGGCTACACCTTC CASSLAPGTEQYGYTF
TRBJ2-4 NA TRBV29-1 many TGCAGCGTCCAACCTGATGTGGGACGGAAAAACATTCAGTACTTC CSVQPDVGRKNIQYF
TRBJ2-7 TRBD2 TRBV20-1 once TGCAGTGCTGCGAGGACTAGCGGGTACTACGAGCAGTACTTC CSAARTSGYYEQYF
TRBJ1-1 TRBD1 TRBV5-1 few TGCGCCAGCAGCTTGATGGGACAGGGTGTTGGTGAAGCTTTCTTT CASSLMGQGVGEAFF
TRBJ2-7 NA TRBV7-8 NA TGTGCCAGCAGCTGGGACCGCGGGGGCGGCTACGAGCAGTACTTC CASSWDRGGGYEQYF
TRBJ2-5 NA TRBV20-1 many TGCAGTGCGCCACTTACGAGGGCCCAGTACTTC CSAPLTRAQYF
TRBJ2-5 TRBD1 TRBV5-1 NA TGCGCCAGCAGCTTTTCCCCATTAATGACAGGGGCGGAGACCCAGTACTTC CASSFSPLMTGAETQYF
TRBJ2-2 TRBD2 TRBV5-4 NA TGTGCCAGCAGAGGAGTCGGACTAGCGGGAGTAAACACCGGGGAGCTGTTTTTT CASRGVGLAGVNTGELFF
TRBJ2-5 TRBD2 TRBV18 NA TGTGCCAGCTCACGTCTGGGGAGGGGCCAAGAGACCCAGTACTTC CASSRLGRGQETQYF
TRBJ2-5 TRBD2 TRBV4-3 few TGCGCCAGCAGCCAAGGGACTAGCGGGATGGACGAGACCCAGTACTTC CASSQGTSGMDETQYF